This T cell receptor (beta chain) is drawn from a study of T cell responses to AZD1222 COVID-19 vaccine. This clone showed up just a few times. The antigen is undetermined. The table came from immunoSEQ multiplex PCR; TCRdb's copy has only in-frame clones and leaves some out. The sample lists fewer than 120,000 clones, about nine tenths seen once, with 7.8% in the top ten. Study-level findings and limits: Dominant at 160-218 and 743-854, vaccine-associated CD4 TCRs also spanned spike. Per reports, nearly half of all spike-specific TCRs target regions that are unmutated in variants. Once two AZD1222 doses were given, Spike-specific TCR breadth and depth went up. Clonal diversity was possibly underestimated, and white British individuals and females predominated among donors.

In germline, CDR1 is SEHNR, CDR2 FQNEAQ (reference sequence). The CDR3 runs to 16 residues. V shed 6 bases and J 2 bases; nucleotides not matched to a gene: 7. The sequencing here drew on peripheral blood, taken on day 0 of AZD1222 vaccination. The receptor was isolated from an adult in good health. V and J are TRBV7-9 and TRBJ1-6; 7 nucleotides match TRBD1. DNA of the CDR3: TGTGCCAGCAGACCTGACAGGGACCCCTATAATTCACCCCTCCACTTT. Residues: CASRPDRDPYNSPLHF.